The clone carrying this T cell receptor (beta chain) was counted ten times or more. These data come from a study of metastatic and nonmetastatic thyroid tumors. TCRdb re-processed the PCR reads through MiXCR. Here the sample spans more than 70,000 clones, around 7.8% being singletons. This CDR3 is built from 17 residues. Per germline, CDR1 MDHEN and CDR2 SYDVKM. The V and J ends lost 7 bases and 1 base respectively, with 22 bases between them. No treatment of any kind had been given to any patient before thyroid surgery. The sequence came from a female donor with papillary thyroid cancer or a benign thyroid nodule (not recorded which). Some clones in this sample may be carry-over from other donors' samples. V is TRBV28 and J is TRBJ2-5, with D perhaps TRBD1 or TRBD2 (5 bases each). Specimen: blood. CDR3 sequence (DNA): TGTGCCAGCACTCCCGAGGGGACCTTCGTACCCCAAGAGACCCAGTACTTC. It is translated as CASTPEGTFVPQETQYF.